This TCR beta chain came from a study of blood T cell repertoires in COVID-19. Study overall: Samples came from the United States, Italy and Spain, spanning acute and convalescent COVID-19. Sources were T cells, B-cell-depleted T cells, or PBMCs; the material itself was cDNA or gDNA.

In the study's own analysis: Amplification of reference gene primers provided the estimated nucleated cell counts. Only in-frame clones appear in the TCRdb table, and some are missing; sequencing was by immunoSEQ multiplex PCR. For V, J and clone size, that table is used; D and trimming come from the DNA. The sample has approximately 71,000 clones; 70% to 85% are singletons. This clone turned up a few times. What was sequenced was peripheral blood. The sequence derives from a man aged 60 to 69 with active or convalescent COVID-19.

The chain's CDR3 is CASSEGTGSEEQYF. DNA of the CDR3: TGCGCCAGCAGTGAGGGGACAGGCTCGGAAGAGCAGTACTTC. V gene TRBV10-1 combines with J gene TRBJ2-7, with TRBD1 matching over 8 bases. There are 14 residues in the CDR3. Germline CDR1 WNHNN, CDR2 SYGVQD (reference sequence). Trimming at V came to 2 bases and at J to 7 bases, leaving 7 bases not matched to a gene.